This T cell receptor (beta chain) was identified during a study of shared clonotypes between healthy human individuals. Findings and caveats of the study: Several donors had around 5.5% of their naive CD4 clonotypes in common.

Using immunoSEQ multiplex PCR, the repertoire was profiled, and TCRdb retains in-frame clones only, with some absent. The table has millions of clones, around 94% seen once. A split of CD4+ cells into CD45RA+ naive and CD45RA-negative memory subsets was performed. In the case of this clone: Antigen specificity is unknown.

CDR3 size: 15 residues. Germline CDR1 is SGHDN and CDR2 is FVKESK. Trimming removed 4 bases at V and 2 bases at J, with 13 bases between. Specimen: naive CD4+ T cells sorted from blood. Subset meaning: CD45RA+ positively selected. The receptor was derived from a man between 18 and 29 years old in good health. V gene TRBV14 combines with J gene TRBJ2-3; either TRBD1 or TRBD2 may fit D (6 bases each). DNA for the CDR3: TGTGCCAGCAGCCCCCATAGGGGGGTCACAGATACGCAGTATTTT. Its translation is CASSPHRGVTDTQYF.